A selection of T cell receptor beta chains follows, all from one sample in a study of blood T cell repertoires in COVID-19. Only in-frame clones appear in the TCRdb table, and some are missing; sequencing was by immunoSEQ multiplex PCR. This table has 300,000 or so clones, under 95% appearing once. The sample taken for sequencing was PBMCs or T cells enriched from blood (not recorded which). All receptors come from a man in his fifties or sixties who had recovered from COVID-19. CDR3s include the opening cysteine and the closing phenylalanine or tryptophan. The order of the fields is clone size, D gene, V gene, J gene, CDR3 length, CDR3 protein, CDR3 DNA. The D gene is left open where the match is weak. Clone size appears in some rows only: once, few, many, or a class for an expanded clone.

clone_size: few; d_call: .; v_call: TRBV12-3/TRBV12-4; j_call: TRBJ1-5; cdr3_length: 13; cdr3_aa: CASSTGLSQPQHF; cdr3_nt: TGTGCCAGCAGCACTGGTTTGAGTCAGCCCCAGCATTTT
clone_size: .; d_call: .; v_call: TRBV19; j_call: TRBJ1-5; cdr3_length: 15; cdr3_aa: CASSASMGRGQPQHF; cdr3_nt: TGTGCCAGTAGTGCCTCTATGGGTCGCGGTCAGCCCCAGCATTTT
clone_size: .; d_call: .; v_call: TRBV6-2/TRBV6-3; j_call: TRBJ2-3; cdr3_length: 15; cdr3_aa: CASSYSRVSTDTQYF; cdr3_nt: TGTGCCAGCAGTTACTCCCGGGTTTCCACAGATACGCAGTATTTT
clone_size: .; d_call: TRBD2; v_call: TRBV5-1; j_call: TRBJ2-7; cdr3_length: 15; cdr3_aa: CASTRVAGRTFEQYF; cdr3_nt: TGCGCCAGCACTCGGGTAGCGGGCCGAACGTTCGAGCAGTACTTC
clone_size: .; d_call: .; v_call: TRBV3-1/TRBV3-2; j_call: TRBJ2-1; cdr3_length: 12; cdr3_aa: CASSQGLDEQFF; cdr3_nt: TGTGCCAGCAGCCAAGGACTGGATGAGCAGTTCTTC
clone_size: .; d_call: .; v_call: TRBV27; j_call: TRBJ2-2; cdr3_length: 16; cdr3_aa: CASRQSASGPTGELFF; cdr3_nt: TGTGCCAGCAGACAGAGTGCGAGCGGACCCACCGGGGAGCTGTTTTTT
clone_size: .; d_call: .; v_call: TRBV7-9; j_call: TRBJ2-7; cdr3_length: 16; cdr3_aa: CASSHLMSNRVQEQYF; cdr3_nt: TGTGCCAGCAGCCACTTGATGTCAAACAGGGTTCAAGAGCAGTACTTC
clone_size: .; d_call: .; v_call: TRBV6-7; j_call: TRBJ2-4; cdr3_length: 17; cdr3_aa: CASSYEVGQVPKNIQYF; cdr3_nt: TGTGCCAGCAGTTACGAGGTGGGGCAGGTACCCAAAAACATTCAGTACTTC
clone_size: .; d_call: .; v_call: TRBV28; j_call: TRBJ2-1; cdr3_length: 13; cdr3_aa: CACKEGGQDEQFF; cdr3_nt: TGTGCCTGTAAGGAAGGAGGTCAGGATGAGCAGTTCTTC
clone_size: .; d_call: TRBD1; v_call: TRBV24-1; j_call: TRBJ2-7; cdr3_length: 12; cdr3_aa: CATSDPGGEQYF; cdr3_nt: TGTGCCACCAGTGATCCAGGGGGCGAGCAGTACTTC
clone_size: .; d_call: TRBD2; v_call: TRBV5-1; j_call: TRBJ2-1; cdr3_length: 15; cdr3_aa: CASSFNGLVLNEQFF; cdr3_nt: TGCGCCAGCAGCTTTAACGGACTAGTTCTCAATGAGCAGTTCTTC
clone_size: few; d_call: TRBD2; v_call: TRBV11-3; j_call: TRBJ2-2; cdr3_length: 16; cdr3_aa: CASSLDSSGRLGELFF; cdr3_nt: TGTGCCAGCAGCTTAGATAGTAGCGGGAGGCTAGGGGAGCTGTTTTTT
clone_size: .; d_call: .; v_call: TRBV6-1; j_call: TRBJ1-6; cdr3_length: 14; cdr3_aa: CASSEMASGSPLHF; cdr3_nt: TGTGCCAGCAGTGAAATGGCTAGTGGTTCACCCCTCCACTTT
clone_size: .; d_call: TRBD1; v_call: TRBV5-8; j_call: TRBJ1-4; cdr3_length: 16; cdr3_aa: CASSTGTDYMNEKLFF; cdr3_nt: TGTGCCAGCAGCACCGGGACAGATTACATGAATGAAAAACTGTTTTTT
clone_size: few; d_call: TRBD1; v_call: TRBV11-3; j_call: TRBJ2-3; cdr3_length: 15; cdr3_aa: CASSPGQGLADTQYF; cdr3_nt: TGTGCCAGCAGCCCGGGACAGGGCCTGGCAGATACGCAGTATTTT
clone_size: .; d_call: .; v_call: TRBV5-4; j_call: TRBJ1-1; cdr3_length: 12; cdr3_aa: CASSLTGQEAFF; cdr3_nt: TGTGCCAGCAGCCTAACGGGACAAGAAGCTTTCTTT
clone_size: .; d_call: .; v_call: TRBV5-8; j_call: TRBJ2-1; cdr3_length: 15; cdr3_aa: CASIYPGKSYNEQFF; cdr3_nt: TGTGCCAGCATTTATCCGGGAAAATCCTACAATGAGCAGTTCTTC
clone_size: once; d_call: TRBD1; v_call: TRBV19; j_call: TRBJ2-7; cdr3_length: 13; cdr3_aa: CASSIGAGGEQYF; cdr3_nt: TGTGCCAGTAGTATCGGGGCAGGGGGCGAGCAGTACTTC
clone_size: .; d_call: .; v_call: TRBV6-5; j_call: TRBJ2-7; cdr3_length: 15; cdr3_aa: CASSSSGVRTYEQYF; cdr3_nt: TGTGCCAGCAGTTCCTCAGGGGTACGTACCTACGAGCAGTACTTC
clone_size: .; d_call: .; v_call: TRBV9; j_call: TRBJ1-2; cdr3_length: 16; cdr3_aa: CASSVEIAPGLRGYTF; cdr3_nt: TGTGCCAGCAGCGTTGAGATAGCCCCGGGGTTGCGTGGCTACACCTTC
clone_size: .; d_call: .; v_call: TRBV11-2; j_call: TRBJ2-2; cdr3_length: 15; cdr3_aa: CASSLTDSFTGELFF; cdr3_nt: TGTGCCAGCAGCTTAACCGACAGCTTCACCGGGGAGCTGTTTTTT
clone_size: .; d_call: .; v_call: TRBV27; j_call: TRBJ2-7; cdr3_length: 13; cdr3_aa: CASSLSSPYEQYF; cdr3_nt: TGTGCCAGCAGTTTATCCTCCCCCTACGAGCAGTACTTC
clone_size: few; d_call: .; v_call: TRBV11-2; j_call: TRBJ2-5; cdr3_length: 19; cdr3_aa: CASSLDWGEGVNSQETQYF; cdr3_nt: TGTGCCAGCAGCTTGGACTGGGGAGAGGGGGTCAACTCCCAAGAGACCCAGTACTTC
clone_size: few; d_call: .; v_call: TRBV29-1; j_call: TRBJ1-2; cdr3_length: 11; cdr3_aa: CSVLDGNGYTF; cdr3_nt: TGCAGCGTCCTGGACGGGAATGGCTACACCTTC
clone_size: .; d_call: TRBD2; v_call: TRBV25-1; j_call: TRBJ2-7; cdr3_length: 17; cdr3_aa: CASSRISPELAIYEQYF; cdr3_nt: TGTGCCAGCAGCCGAATATCCCCCGAACTAGCGATCTACGAGCAGTACTTC
clone_size: .; d_call: .; v_call: TRBV14; j_call: TRBJ1-2; cdr3_length: 15; cdr3_aa: CASSQGPAGDYGYTF; cdr3_nt: TGTGCCAGCAGCCAAGGCCCCGCAGGGGACTATGGCTACACCTTC